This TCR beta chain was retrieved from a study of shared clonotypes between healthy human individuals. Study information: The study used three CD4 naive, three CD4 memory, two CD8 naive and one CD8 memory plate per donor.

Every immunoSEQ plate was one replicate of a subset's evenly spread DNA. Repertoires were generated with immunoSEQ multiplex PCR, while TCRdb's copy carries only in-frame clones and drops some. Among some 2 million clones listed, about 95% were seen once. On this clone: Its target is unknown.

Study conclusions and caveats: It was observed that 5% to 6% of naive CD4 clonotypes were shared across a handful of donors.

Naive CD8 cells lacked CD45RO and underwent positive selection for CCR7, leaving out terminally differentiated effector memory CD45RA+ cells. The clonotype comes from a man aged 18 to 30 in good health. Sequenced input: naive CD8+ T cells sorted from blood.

The DNA of the CDR3 is TGTGCCAGCATGGGTTATAGCAATCAGCCCCAGCATTTT. It encodes CASMGYSNQPQHF. J is TRBJ1-5 and V is TRBV27; D is unresolved. In germline, CDR1 is MNHEY, CDR2 SMNVEV (reference sequence). Trimming removed 7 bases from V and 0 bases from J, with 7 bases in between. CDR3 length: 13 residues.